The clone carrying this T cell receptor beta chain has ten or more counts. Each CDR3 protein gets one entry after TCRdb re-called the reads with MiXCR. The sample records about 400,000 distinct CDR3 sequences, 18% being singletons. This specimen belongs to a study of T cell repertoires in cytomegalovirus infection. Germline lookup yields CDR1 SGHVS and CDR2 FNYEAQ. V was clipped by 4 bases and J by 4 bases, with 11 bases between them. This CDR3 has 13 amino acids. Sequencing was performed on PBMCs. This clonotype was obtained from a human donor in good health (CMV status not recorded). Some clones in this sample may be carry-over from other donors' samples. The rearrangement joins TRBV7-6 to TRBJ2-7; tentative D call: TRBD1 (6 bases). CDR3 in DNA: TGTGCCAGCAGCTCAGGGGAGACGTACGAGCAGTACTTC. This codes for CASSSGETYEQYF.